Each of the 22 T cell receptor beta chains below was sequenced from the same sample in a study of shared clonotypes between healthy human individuals. Terminally differentiated effector memory CD45RA+ cells were excluded from the naive CD8 cells, which were CD45RO-negative and positively selected for CCR7. Repertoires were generated with immunoSEQ multiplex PCR, while TCRdb's copy carries only in-frame clones and drops some. The data show more than 2 million clones, about 95% seen once. Sequencing was performed on naive CD8+ T cells sorted from blood. These receptors were taken from a man between 18 and 35 years old in good health.

A single count supports this clone. The chain carries TRBV11-3 and TRBJ2-1; no clear D gene. Germline V gives CDR1 SGHNT, CDR2 YENEEA. The CDR3 spans 15 residues. V was trimmed by 0 bases and J by 4 bases, leaving 10 bases between them. CDR3 sequence (DNA): TGTGCCAGCAGCTTAGATTGGGGTGGTTACAATGAGCAGTTCTTC. Translating gives CASSLDWGGYNEQFF.

The gene calls are TRBV2 and TRBJ1-4; TRBD1 matches 8 bases. Trimming took 2 bases from V and 3 from J; bases not matched to a gene: 2. CDR1 is SNHLY, CDR2 FYNNEI, per germline. The CDR3 is made up of 15 amino acids. CDR3 coding DNA: TGTGCCAGCAGTGAACGGACAGGGTCTAATGAAAAACTGTTTTTT. Its translation: CASSERTGSNEKLFF.

The chain is built from TRBV7-9 and TRBJ1-2; TRBD1 aligns across 7 bases. The V gene's germline CDR1 is SEHNR and CDR2 FQNEAQ (reference sequence). The CDR3 length is 16 residues. V dropped 4 bases and J dropped 1; count of bases not matched to a gene: 9. The CDR3 is CASSSGQLELNYGYTF. Written as DNA, the CDR3 is TGTGCCAGCAGCTCGGGACAGCTGGAGCTTAACTATGGCTACACCTTC.

This chain joins TRBV19 and TRBJ2-7; D remains ambiguous. Germline V lookup: CDR1 LNHDA, CDR2 SQIVND (reference sequence). V lost 5 bases to trimming and J lost 2 bases, with 10 bases between them. The length of the CDR3 is 13 residues. DNA for the CDR3: TGTGCCAGTAGTCGGTGGTTAACCTACGAGCAGTACTTC. Encoded protein: CASSRWLTYEQYF.

This chain connects TRBV7-9 to TRBJ1-2; maybe TRBD1 (6 bases). The CDR3 contains 16 residues. From germline, CDR1 is SEHNR and CDR2 FQNEAQ (reference sequence). V gave up 7 bases and J gave up 4 bases, with 22 bases separating them. The chain's CDR3 is CASNERGKGETYGYTF. The CDR3 region has the DNA TGTGCCAGCAACGAGCGGGGAAAGGGGGAAACCTATGGCTACACCTTC.

Worth noting for this clone: The same CDR3 arises from other DNA sequences in this sample as well. The V and J genes are TRBV5-1 and TRBJ2-7; the D is unclear. CDR3 size: 12 residues. Trimming left V 2 bases short and J 4 bases short, with 7 bases between. From germline, CDR1 is SGHRS and CDR2 YFSETQ. The DNA of the CDR3 is TGCGCCAGCAGCTTATACGGTTACGAGCAGTACTTC. Translation: CASSLYGYEQYF. Drawing the rest from reference TRBV5-1 and TRBJ2-7, the complete variable domain is KAGVTQTPRYLIKTRGQQVTLSCSPISGHRSVSWYQQTPGQGLQFLFEYFSETQRNKGNFPGRFSGRQFSNSRSEMNVSTLELGDSALYLCASSLYGYEQYFGPGTRLTVT.

The chain couples TRBV7-9 to TRBJ2-5, with 9 bases identical to TRBD2. The germline V gene encodes CDR1 SEHNR and CDR2 FQNEAQ (reference sequence). This CDR3 has 17 amino acids. Trimming cost V 2 bases and J 4 bases; bases outside gene matches: 11. CDR3 in amino acids: CASSLLWASGVVETQYF. The CDR3 coding sequence is TGTGCCAGCAGCTTATTGTGGGCTAGCGGGGTAGTAGAGACCCAGTACTTC.

The rearrangement links TRBV7-8 to TRBJ1-1; D is perhaps TRBD1 (5 bases). This CDR3 has 16 residues. Trimming removed 5 bases from V and 1 base from J, with 17 bases in between. CDR1 and CDR2 from the germline V gene are SGHVS and FQNEAQ. CDR3 region: CASSLVSFGTNTEAFF. In DNA form, the CDR3 reads TGTGCCAGCAGCCTTGTCAGCTTTGGGACGAACACTGAAGCTTTCTTT.

The V and J genes are TRBV4-3 and TRBJ2-7; 7 nucleotides align to TRBD2. J gave up 0 bases and V 4 bases, and 6 bases lay outside the gene matches. The germline V gene encodes CDR1 LGHNA and CDR2 YSLEER. This CDR3 is built from 15 residues. The CDR3 protein is CASSPGLVSSYEQYF. In DNA form, the CDR3 reads TGCGCCAGCAGCCCCGGACTAGTCTCCTCCTACGAGCAGTACTTC.

The chain uses TRBV10-2 and TRBJ2-7; 10 bases agree with TRBD2. This CDR3 has 15 residues. The junction had 5 bases not matched to a gene; V was cut back by 6 bases and J by 0 bases. Germline V gene data show CDR1 as WSHSY and CDR2 as SAAADI. The CDR3 bases are TGCGCCAGCAGGACCCCTAGCGGGAGCTCCTACGAGCAGTACTTC. Translating gives CASRTPSGSSYEQYF.

For this clone: The same CDR3 is also encoded by other DNA sequences in this sample. The chain is built from TRBV6-5 and TRBJ2-5; D possibly corresponds to TRBD2 (6 bases). V lost 9 bases and J lost 0, with 11 bases in between. CDR3 length: 13 residues. Germline lookup yields CDR1 MNHEY and CDR2 SVGAGI. The CDR3 protein is CASSGGNQETQYF. CDR3 DNA sequence: TGTGCCAGTTCCGGGGGAAACCAAGAGACCCAGTACTTC.

The J gene is TRBJ2-3, the V gene TRBV9; D may correspond to TRBD1 or TRBD2 (6 bases each). The CDR3 has 15 residues. V was shortened by 0 bases and J by 8 bases, with 16 bases between the two germline ends. Germline CDR1 SGDLS, CDR2 YYNGEE. The CDR3 bases are TGTGCCAGCAGCGTAGGGGGGGCTGGGTACGCTACGCAGTATTTT. This encodes CASSVGGAGYATQYF.

The V gene is TRBV18, the J gene TRBJ2-1; D is unclear. CDR1 is KGHSH, CDR2 LQKENI, per germline. CDR3 length equals 13 residues. Trimming shortened V by 0 bases and J by 8 bases, and 8 bases separated the two germline ends. In nucleotides, the CDR3 is TGTGCCAGCTCACCACCGTCGGAGTATGAGCAGTTCTTC. It yields the protein CASSPPSEYEQFF.

A few counts support this clone. This chain links TRBV7-9 with TRBJ2-7; possible D gene TRBD1, 6 bases. Germline V gene data show CDR1 as SEHNR and CDR2 as FQNEAQ (reference sequence). The CDR3 is 15 amino acids. The V and J ends lost 5 bases and 1 base respectively, with 15 bases between them. CDR3 in DNA: TGTGCCAGCAGCATCAGCCGGGACACATCCTACGAGCAGTACTTC. Translating it yields CASSISRDTSYEQYF.

The gene calls are TRBV25-1 and TRBJ2-5; D unresolved. V shed 2 bases and J shed 5 bases, with 3 bases lying between them. This CDR3 contains 11 residues. Germline V CDR1 and CDR2: MGHDK, SYGVNS. CDR3 nucleotide sequence: TGTGCCAGCAGTGAAGAGGAGACCCAGTACTTC. It codes for CASSEEETQYF.

The chain is built from TRBV28 and TRBJ1-5, with D possibly being TRBD1 (6 bases). The CDR3 has 17 residues. Germline CDR1 and CDR2: MDHEN and SYDVKM. V shed 3 bases and J shed 1 base, with 16 bases lying between them. Here the CDR3 reads CASSFWGEGESNQPQHF. The DNA for the CDR3 is TGTGCCAGCAGTTTTTGGGGTGAGGGGGAAAGCAATCAGCCCCAGCATTTT.

This clone was found once. The chain employs TRBV18 and TRBJ2-7, with 7 bases fitting TRBD1. This CDR3 is built from 15 residues. V was pared by 4 bases and J by 2 bases, with 8 bases of the junction left unmatched. Germline V gene lookup returns CDR1 KGHSH and CDR2 LQKENI. CDR3 amino acids: CASSRTGDITYEQYF. The CDR3 bases are TGTGCCAGCTCACGTACAGGGGACATAACCTACGAGCAGTACTTC. Full variable domain (outside the CDR3, taken from reference TRBV18 and TRBJ2-7): NAGVMQNPRHLVRRRGQEARLRCSPMKGHSHVYWYRQLPEEGLKFMVYLQKENIIDESGMPKERFSAEFPKEGPSILRIQQVVRGDSAAYFCASSRTGDITYEQYFGPGTRLTVT.

The rearrangement links TRBV4-3 to TRBJ2-1; D not resolved. Germline lookup yields CDR1 LGHNA and CDR2 YSLEER. The V gene lost 0 bases and the J gene lost 5 bases, with 2 bases spanning the gap. The CDR3 length is 12 residues. Here the CDR3 reads CASSQDDNEQFF. The CDR3 DNA reads TGCGCCAGCAGCCAAGACGACAATGAGCAGTTCTTC.

The chain employs TRBV19 and TRBJ1-2; D is possibly TRBD1 (5 bases). Germline CDR1 is LNHDA and CDR2 is SQIVND (reference sequence). The CDR3 runs 13 residues. The V end was cut by 5 bases, the J end by 6 bases, with 13 bases between. The CDR3 loop reads CASSGGAVNGYTF. The DNA of the CDR3 is TGTGCCAGTAGTGGGGGTGCTGTCAATGGCTACACCTTC.

The chain joins TRBV19 to TRBJ2-2, with D hard to call. Trimming removed 6 bases from V and 7 bases from J, with 18 bases in between. This CDR3 comprises 15 residues. CDR1 is LNHDA, CDR2 SQIVND, per germline (reference sequence). The CDR3 nucleotides read TGTGCCAGTAGACTCTCCAGTGGGGATAACGGGGAGCTGTTTTTT. It specifies CASRLSSGDNGELFF.

This clone was seen once. The V gene is TRBV27, the J gene TRBJ2-4; D is unresolved. The germline V and J ends were trimmed by 8 bases and 0 bases, with 5 bases remaining between them. This CDR3 comprises 12 residues. The germline V gene has CDR1 MNHEY and CDR2 SMNVEV (reference sequence). The DNA for the CDR3 is TGTGCCAGCGGAGAAGCCAAAAACATTCAGTACTTC. Its translation: CASGEAKNIQYF.

The chain links TRBV19 to TRBJ2-7; D not certain. Germline lookup yields CDR1 LNHDA and CDR2 SQIVND (reference sequence). The CDR3 is 14 amino acids. V dropped 3 bases and J dropped 2 bases, with 11 bases sitting between them. CDR3 sequence (DNA): TGTGCCAGTAGTATTCAGGTTGGGACCTACGAGCAGTACTTC. Translation: CASSIQVGTYEQYF. The full variable domain, with the rest looked up from reference TRBV19 and TRBJ2-7, is DGGITQSPKYLFRKEGQNVTLSCEQNLNHDAMYWYRQDPGQGLRLIYYSQIVNDFQKGDIAEGYSVSREKKESFPLTVTSAQKNPTAFYLCASSIQVGTYEQYFGPGTRLTVT.